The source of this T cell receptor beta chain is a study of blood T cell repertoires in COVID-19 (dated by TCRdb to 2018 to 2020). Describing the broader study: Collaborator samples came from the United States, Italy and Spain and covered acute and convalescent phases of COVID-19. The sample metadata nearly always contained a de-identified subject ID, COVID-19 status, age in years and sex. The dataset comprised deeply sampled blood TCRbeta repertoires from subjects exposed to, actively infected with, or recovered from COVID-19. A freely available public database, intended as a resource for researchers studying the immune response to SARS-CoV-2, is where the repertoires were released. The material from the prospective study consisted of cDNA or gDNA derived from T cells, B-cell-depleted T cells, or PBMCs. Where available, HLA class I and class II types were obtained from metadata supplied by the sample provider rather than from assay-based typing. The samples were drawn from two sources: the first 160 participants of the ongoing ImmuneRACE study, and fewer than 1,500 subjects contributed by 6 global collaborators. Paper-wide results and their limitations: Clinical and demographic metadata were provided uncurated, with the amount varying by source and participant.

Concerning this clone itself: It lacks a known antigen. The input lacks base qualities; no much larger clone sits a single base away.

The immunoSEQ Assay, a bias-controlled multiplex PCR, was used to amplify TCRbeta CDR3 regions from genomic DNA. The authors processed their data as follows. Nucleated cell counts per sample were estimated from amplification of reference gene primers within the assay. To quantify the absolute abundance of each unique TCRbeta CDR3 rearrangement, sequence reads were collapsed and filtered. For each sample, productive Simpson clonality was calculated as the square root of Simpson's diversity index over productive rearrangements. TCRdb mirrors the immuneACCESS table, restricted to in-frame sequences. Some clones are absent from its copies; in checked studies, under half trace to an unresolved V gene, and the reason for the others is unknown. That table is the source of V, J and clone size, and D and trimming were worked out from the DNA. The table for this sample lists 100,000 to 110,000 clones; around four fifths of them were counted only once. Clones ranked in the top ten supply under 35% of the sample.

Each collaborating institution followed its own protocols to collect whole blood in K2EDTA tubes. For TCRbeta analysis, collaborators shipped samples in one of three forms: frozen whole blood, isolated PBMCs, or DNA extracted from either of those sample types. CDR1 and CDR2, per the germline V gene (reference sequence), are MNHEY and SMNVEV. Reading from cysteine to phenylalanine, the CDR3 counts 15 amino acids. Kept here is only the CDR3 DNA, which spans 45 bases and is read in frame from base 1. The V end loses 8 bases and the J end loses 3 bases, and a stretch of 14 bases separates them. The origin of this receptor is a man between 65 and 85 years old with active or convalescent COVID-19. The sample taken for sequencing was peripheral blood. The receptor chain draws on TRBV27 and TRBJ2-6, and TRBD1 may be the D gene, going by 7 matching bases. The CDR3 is CASSFQGGGANVLTF. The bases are TGTGCCAGCTCCTTTCAGGGGGGTGGGGCCAACGTCCTGACTTTC.